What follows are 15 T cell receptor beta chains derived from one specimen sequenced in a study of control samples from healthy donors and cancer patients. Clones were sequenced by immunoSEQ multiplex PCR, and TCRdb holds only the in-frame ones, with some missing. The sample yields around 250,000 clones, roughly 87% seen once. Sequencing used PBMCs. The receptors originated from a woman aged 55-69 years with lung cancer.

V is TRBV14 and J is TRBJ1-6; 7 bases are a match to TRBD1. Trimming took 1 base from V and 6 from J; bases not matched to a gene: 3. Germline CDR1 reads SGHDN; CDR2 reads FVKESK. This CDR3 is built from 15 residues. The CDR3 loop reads CASSQVPGGNSPLHF. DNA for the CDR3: TGTGCCAGCAGCCAAGTTCCAGGGGGTAATTCACCCCTCCACTTT.

The CDR3 here is CASTPTGGMNTEAFF. In nucleotides, the CDR3 is TGTGCCAGTACCCCTACGGGGGGGATGAACACTGAAGCTTTCTTT. The V call is TRBV19, the J call TRBJ1-1, with D maybe TRBD1 (5 bases). Trimming cost V 7 bases and J 0 bases, with 15 bases left between them. The CDR3 is made up of 15 amino acids. The germline gives CDR1 LNHDA, CDR2 SQIVND (reference sequence).

Here the CDR3 reads CASRAGQHYGYTF. Written as DNA, the CDR3 is TGTGCCAGTAGGGCGGGACAGCATTATGGCTACACCTTC. This sequence joins TRBV19 and TRBJ1-2; TRBD1 matches at 7 bases. Germline V lookup: CDR1 LNHDA, CDR2 SQIVND (reference sequence). CDR3 size: 13 residues. The V segment lost 6 bases and the J segment 5 bases; nucleotides outside the gene matches: 6.

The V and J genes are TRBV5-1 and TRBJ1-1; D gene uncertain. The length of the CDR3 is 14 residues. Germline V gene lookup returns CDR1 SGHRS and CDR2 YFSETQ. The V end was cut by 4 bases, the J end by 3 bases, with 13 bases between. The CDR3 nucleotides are TGCGCCAGCAGCCTGACTCCCGGTCACACTGAAGCTTTCTTT. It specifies CASSLTPGHTEAFF. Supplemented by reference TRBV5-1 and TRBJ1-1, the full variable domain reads KAGVTQTPRYLIKTRGQQVTLSCSPISGHRSVSWYQQTPGQGLQFLFEYFSETQRNKGNFPGRFSGRQFSNSRSEMNVSTLELGDSALYLCASSLTPGHTEAFFGQGTRLTVV.

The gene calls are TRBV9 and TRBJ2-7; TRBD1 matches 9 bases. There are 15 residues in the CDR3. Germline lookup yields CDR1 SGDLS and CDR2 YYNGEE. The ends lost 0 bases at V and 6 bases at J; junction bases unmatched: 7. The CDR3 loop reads CASSVGDRDLGEQYF. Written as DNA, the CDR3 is TGTGCCAGCAGCGTAGGGGACAGGGATCTTGGCGAGCAGTACTTC.

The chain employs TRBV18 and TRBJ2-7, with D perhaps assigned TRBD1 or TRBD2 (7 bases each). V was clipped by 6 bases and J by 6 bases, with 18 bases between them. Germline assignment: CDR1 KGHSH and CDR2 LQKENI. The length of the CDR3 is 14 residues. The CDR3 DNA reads TGTGCCAGCTCTCCGGTGGGCAGGGGGGGCGAGCAGTACTTC. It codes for CASSPVGRGGEQYF.

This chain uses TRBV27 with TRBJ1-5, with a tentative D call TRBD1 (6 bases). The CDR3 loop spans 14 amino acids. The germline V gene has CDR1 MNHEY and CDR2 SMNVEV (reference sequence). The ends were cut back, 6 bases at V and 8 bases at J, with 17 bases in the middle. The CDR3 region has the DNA TGTGCCAGCAGCCCGACCTCCCGACAGGAGCCCCAGCATTTT. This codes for CASSPTSRQEPQHF.

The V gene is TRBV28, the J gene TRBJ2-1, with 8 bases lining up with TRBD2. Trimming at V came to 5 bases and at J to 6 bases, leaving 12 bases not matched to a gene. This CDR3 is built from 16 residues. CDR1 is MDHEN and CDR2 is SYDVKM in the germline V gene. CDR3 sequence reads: CASSPSGLGFGNEQFF. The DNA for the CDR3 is TGTGCCAGCAGTCCATCGGGACTAGGCTTCGGCAATGAGCAGTTCTTC.

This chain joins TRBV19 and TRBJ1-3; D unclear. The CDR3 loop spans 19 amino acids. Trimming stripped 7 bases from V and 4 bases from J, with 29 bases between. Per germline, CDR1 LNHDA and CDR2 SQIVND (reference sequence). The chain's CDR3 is CASIQSRGRPGGYGNTIYF. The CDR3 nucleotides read TGTGCCAGTATCCAAAGCCGAGGTCGACCGGGAGGTTACGGAAACACCATATATTTT.

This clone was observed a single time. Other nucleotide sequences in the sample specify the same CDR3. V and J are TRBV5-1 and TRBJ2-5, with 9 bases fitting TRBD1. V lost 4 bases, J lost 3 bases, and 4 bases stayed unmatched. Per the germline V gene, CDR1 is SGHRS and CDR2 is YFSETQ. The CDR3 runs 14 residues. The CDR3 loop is CASSMGQGEETQYF. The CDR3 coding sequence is TGCGCCAGCAGCATGGGACAGGGAGAAGAGACCCAGTACTTC. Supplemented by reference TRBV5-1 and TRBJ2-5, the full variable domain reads KAGVTQTPRYLIKTRGQQVTLSCSPISGHRSVSWYQQTPGQGLQFLFEYFSETQRNKGNFPGRFSGRQFSNSRSEMNVSTLELGDSALYLCASSMGQGEETQYFGPGTRLLVL.

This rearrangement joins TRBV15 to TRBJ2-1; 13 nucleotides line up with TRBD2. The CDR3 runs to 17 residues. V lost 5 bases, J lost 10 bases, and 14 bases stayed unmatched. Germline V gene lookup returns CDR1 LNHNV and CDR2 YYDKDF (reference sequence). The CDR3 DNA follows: TGTGCCACCAGCGGGGGAGGTACTAGCGGGAGGGCCGGGGAGCAGTTCTTC. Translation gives CATSGGGTSGRAGEQFF.

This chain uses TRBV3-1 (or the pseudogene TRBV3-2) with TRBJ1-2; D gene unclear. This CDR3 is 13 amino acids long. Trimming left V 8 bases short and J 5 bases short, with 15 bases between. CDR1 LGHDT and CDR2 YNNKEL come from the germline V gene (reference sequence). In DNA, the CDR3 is TGTGCCAGCGTCGGAGGTGTTTCGTATGGCTACACCTTC. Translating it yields CASVGGVSYGYTF.

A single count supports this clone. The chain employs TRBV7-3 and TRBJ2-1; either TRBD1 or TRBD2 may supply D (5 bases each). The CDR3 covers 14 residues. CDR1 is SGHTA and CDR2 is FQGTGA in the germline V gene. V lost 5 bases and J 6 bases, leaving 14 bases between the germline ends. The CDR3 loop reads CASSPGPPGNEQFF. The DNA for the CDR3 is TGTGCCAGCAGCCCGGGACCACCAGGCAATGAGCAGTTCTTC. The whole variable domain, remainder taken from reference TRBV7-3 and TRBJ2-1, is GAGVSQTPSNKVTEKGKYVELRCDPISGHTALYWYRQSLGQGPEFLIYFQGTGAADDSGLPNDRFFAVRPEGSVSTLKIQRTERGDSAVYLCASSPGPPGNEQFFGPGTRLTVL.

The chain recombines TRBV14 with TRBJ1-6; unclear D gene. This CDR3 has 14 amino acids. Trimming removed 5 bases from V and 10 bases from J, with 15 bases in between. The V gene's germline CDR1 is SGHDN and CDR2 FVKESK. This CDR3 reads CASSSRPGNSPLHF. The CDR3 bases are TGTGCCAGCAGCTCCCGTCCGGGGAACTCACCCCTCCACTTT.

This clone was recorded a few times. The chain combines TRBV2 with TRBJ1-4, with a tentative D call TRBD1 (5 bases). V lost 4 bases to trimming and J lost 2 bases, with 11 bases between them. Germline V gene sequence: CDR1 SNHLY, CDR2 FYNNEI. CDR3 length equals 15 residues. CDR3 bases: TGTGCCAGCAGTGGGGCAGGGAGGACTAATGAAAAACTGTTTTTT. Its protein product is CASSGAGRTNEKLFF. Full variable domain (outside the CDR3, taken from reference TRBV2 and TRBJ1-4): EPEVTQTPSHQVTQMGQEVILRCVPISNHLYFYWYRQILGQKVEFLVSFYNNEISEKSEIFDDQFSVERPDGSNFTLKIRSTKLEDSAMYFCASSGAGRTNEKLFFGSGTQLSVL.